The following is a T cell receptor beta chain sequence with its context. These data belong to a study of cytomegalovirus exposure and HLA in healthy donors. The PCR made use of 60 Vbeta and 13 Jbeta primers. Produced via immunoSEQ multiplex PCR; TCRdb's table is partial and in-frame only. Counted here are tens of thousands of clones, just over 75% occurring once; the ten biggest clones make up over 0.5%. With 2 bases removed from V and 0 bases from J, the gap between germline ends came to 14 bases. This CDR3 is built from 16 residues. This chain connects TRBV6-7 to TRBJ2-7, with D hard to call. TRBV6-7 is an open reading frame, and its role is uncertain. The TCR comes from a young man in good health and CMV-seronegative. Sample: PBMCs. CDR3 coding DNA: TGTGCCAGCAGTTACAACGAACAGTCGAGCTCCTACGAGCAGTACTTC. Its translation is CASSYNEQSSSYEQYF.